What follows are 16 T cell receptor beta chains derived from one specimen sequenced in a study of early T cells in non-severe SARS-CoV-2 infection. TCRdb processed the 5' RACE reads anew with MiXCR; each CDR3 protein has one entry. This table holds about 56,000 distinct CDR3 sequences, under 12% found once. The sample taken for sequencing was whole blood. The receptor set was obtained from an adult who was a healthcare worker with PCR-confirmed SARS-CoV-2 infection or an uninfected control (not recorded which).

The chain carries TRBV5-6 and TRBJ1-1; D is uncertain. V was clipped by 1 base and J by 4 bases, with 11 bases between them. Germline CDR1 is SGHDT and CDR2 is YYEEEE. The CDR3 has 14 residues. CDR3 DNA: TGTGCCAGCAGCTTGCCAGAGCCGAGCACTGAAGCTTTCTTT. It yields the protein CASSLPEPSTEAFF. The whole variable domain, remainder taken from reference TRBV5-6 and TRBJ1-1, is DAGVTQSPTHLIKTRGQQVTLRCSPKSGHDTVSWYQQALGQGPQFIFQYYEEEERQRGNFPDRFSGHQFPNYSSELNVNALLLGDSALYLCASSLPEPSTEAFFGQGTRLTVV.

This clonotype came up a few times. The chain is built from TRBV7-6 and TRBJ2-7; 10 nucleotides align to TRBD2. Per the germline V gene, CDR1 is SGHVS and CDR2 is FNYEAQ. The CDR3 sequence is 15 residues long. After removal of 4 bases from V and 4 bases from J, the junction contained 7 bases not matched to a gene. Here the CDR3 DNA reads TGTGCCAGCAGCTCCCTAGCGGGAGTAAGGTACGAGCAGTACTTC. Its translation: CASSSLAGVRYEQYF.

This clonotype was observed at least ten times. The J gene is TRBJ2-1, the V gene TRBV2; no clear D gene. CDR1 is SNHLY and CDR2 is FYNNEI in the germline V gene. V was clipped by 6 bases and J by 7 bases, with 19 bases between them. The CDR3 totals 15 residues. CDR3 sequence (DNA): TGTGCCAGCAGCTCGGACCGGAATAAGAGGAATGAGCAGTTCTTC. It is translated as CASSSDRNKRNEQFF.

This clonotype was observed at least ten times. V and J are TRBV6-5 and TRBJ2-3; unclear D gene. The CDR3 covers 12 residues. Germline loops: CDR1 MNHEY, CDR2 SVGAGI. Trimming pared 6 bases from V and 4 bases from J, leaving 8 bases between. CDR3 nucleotide sequence: TGTGCCAGCAGACAGTCCTCAGATACGCAGTATTTT. Translating gives CASRQSSDTQYF.

This clonotype was counted many times. The chain has TRBV24-1 and TRBJ2-1; 10 bases fit TRBD2. Germline CDR1 and CDR2: KGHDR and SFDVKD. Losses at the gene ends were 0 bases for V and 3 bases for J; bases not matched to a gene: 7. This CDR3 contains 18 residues. This chain's CDR3 is CATSDLHSTSGFYNEQFF. The CDR3 DNA reads TGTGCCACCAGTGATTTGCACTCGACTAGCGGGTTCTACAATGAGCAGTTCTTC.

This clonotype was observed a few times. The chain has TRBV9 and TRBJ1-2; the match to TRBD1 covers 8 bases. J was trimmed by 5 bases and V by 7 bases; bases with no gene match: 4. The CDR3 covers 12 residues. The germline V gene has CDR1 SGDLS and CDR2 YYNGEE. The CDR3 DNA sequence: TGTGCCAGCTCCGGGACAGGTTATGGCTACACCTTC. Translation: CASSGTGYGYTF.

Ten or more counts support this clonotype. The chain joins TRBV29-1 to TRBJ1-6; perhaps TRBD1 as D (6 bases). The CDR3 has 14 residues. V dropped 4 bases and J dropped 7 bases, with 14 bases sitting between them. The germline V gene encodes CDR1 SQVTM and CDR2 ANQGSEA. The chain's CDR3 is CSVATGTPNSPLHF. The CDR3 DNA sequence: TGCAGCGTTGCCACCGGGACACCGAATTCACCCCTCCACTTT.

Note on this clonotype: At one end the junction does not follow the germline gene, possibly because of a read error. This chain connects TRBV5-1 to TRBJ2-5; 11 nucleotides line up with TRBD2. From germline, CDR1 is SGHRS and CDR2 YFSETQ. The CDR3 is 15 amino acids. The CDR3 bases are TGCGCCAGCAGCTTAGGGACTAGCGGAAAAGAGACCCAGCACTTC. This codes for CASSLGTSGKETQHF. The entire variable domain, with the rest obtained from reference TRBV5-1 and TRBJ2-5, is as follows: KAGVTQTPRYLIKTRGQQVTLSCSPISGHRSVSWYQQTPGQGLQFLFEYFSETQRNKGNFPGRFSGRQFSNSRSEMNVSTLELGDSALYLCASSLGTSGKETQHFGPGTRLLVL.

This clonotype was picked up many times. The chain links TRBV13 to TRBJ2-7; D assignment may be TRBD1 or TRBD2 (5 bases each). Trimming cost V 10 bases and J 2 bases, with 12 bases left between them. This CDR3 spans 12 amino acids. Per the germline V gene, CDR1 is PRHDT and CDR2 is FYEKMQ (reference sequence). The chain's CDR3 is CATGTGPYEQYF. The CDR3 DNA follows: TGTGCCACCGGGACCGGCCCCTACGAGCAGTACTTC.

This clonotype was found many times. The chain has TRBV13 and TRBJ2-7, with D perhaps matching TRBD1 (9 bases). V was cut by 3 bases and J by 1 base, with 13 bases left in between. This CDR3 is 15 amino acids long. Per germline, CDR1 PRHDT and CDR2 FYEKMQ (reference sequence). The CDR3 bases are TGTGCCAGCAGCTTTAGCGGGACAGGGTCCTACGAGCAGTACTTC. It translates to CASSFSGTGSYEQYF.

J is TRBJ2-5 and V is TRBV25-1; D remains unclear. There are 13 residues in the CDR3. Germline V gene lookup returns CDR1 MGHDK and CDR2 SYGVNS. The V end lost 8 bases, the J end lost 3 bases, and 13 bases lay between the germline ends. The CDR3 here is CASSLEVEETQYF. The CDR3 DNA is TGTGCCAGCTCGCTCGAGGTAGAAGAGACCCAGTACTTC.

This clonotype was seen at least ten times. This CDR3 is CASSPRLAGGKNIQYF. DNA for the CDR3: TGTGCCAGCAGCCCGAGACTAGCGGGAGGCAAAAACATTCAGTACTTC. This chain uses TRBV5-4 with TRBJ2-4; 13 bases fit TRBD2. The CDR3 is 16 amino acids. Germline CDR1 is SGHNT and CDR2 is YYREEE (reference sequence). The trim removed 4 bases at V and 3 bases at J, leaving 4 bases unmatched.

This clonotype was observed at least ten times. The chain links TRBV28 to TRBJ1-6, with a weak D call TRBD1 (5 bases). CDR3 size: 14 residues. The ends were cut back, 7 bases at V and 4 bases at J, with 11 bases in the middle. In germline, CDR1 is MDHEN, CDR2 SYDVKM. The CDR3 loop is CASTTGGYNSPLHF. The CDR3 DNA follows: TGTGCCAGCACCACAGGAGGGTATAATTCACCCCTCCACTTT. Looking up the rest from reference TRBV28 and TRBJ1-6 gives the full variable domain: DVKVTQSSRYLVKRTGEKVFLECVQDMDHENMFWYRQDPGLGLRLIYFSYDVKMKEKGDIPEGYSVSREKKERFSLILESASTNQTSMYLCASTTGGYNSPLHFGNGTRLTVT.

This clonotype is categorized as medium-sized (0.01 to 0.1%). V usage is TRBV20-1 and J usage is TRBJ2-5; 10 nucleotides line up with TRBD1. CDR3 length: 13 amino acids. Trimming removed 5 bases from V and 2 bases from J; junction bases left unmatched: 2. Germline assignment: CDR1 DFQATT and CDR2 SNEGSKA (reference sequence). The CDR3 protein is CSAGQGGQETQYF. The CDR3 DNA follows: TGCAGTGCTGGACAGGGGGGACAAGAGACCCAGTACTTC.

This clonotype was observed a few times. The rearrangement links TRBV2 to TRBJ2-3; weak D call: TRBD2 (6 bases). This CDR3 is built from 13 residues. Deletions cut 8 bases from V and 2 bases from J, with 11 bases between. The germline gives CDR1 SNHLY, CDR2 FYNNEI. The CDR3 DNA reads TGTGCCAGCGGAGGGCCGAACACAGATACGCAGTATTTT. This codes for CASGGPNTDTQYF.

This clonotype was observed a handful of times. The rearrangement joins TRBV24-1 to TRBJ2-6, with D perhaps TRBD1 or TRBD2 (5 bases each). Germline V gene lookup returns CDR1 KGHDR and CDR2 SFDVKD. This CDR3 has 16 amino acids. Between the trimmed V and J ends, which lost 4 bases and 0 bases, there was a span of 9 bases. DNA for the CDR3: TGTGCCACCAGTGAGGGACGGGTCTCTGGGGCCAACGTCCTGACTTTC. Amino acids: CATSEGRVSGANVLTF.